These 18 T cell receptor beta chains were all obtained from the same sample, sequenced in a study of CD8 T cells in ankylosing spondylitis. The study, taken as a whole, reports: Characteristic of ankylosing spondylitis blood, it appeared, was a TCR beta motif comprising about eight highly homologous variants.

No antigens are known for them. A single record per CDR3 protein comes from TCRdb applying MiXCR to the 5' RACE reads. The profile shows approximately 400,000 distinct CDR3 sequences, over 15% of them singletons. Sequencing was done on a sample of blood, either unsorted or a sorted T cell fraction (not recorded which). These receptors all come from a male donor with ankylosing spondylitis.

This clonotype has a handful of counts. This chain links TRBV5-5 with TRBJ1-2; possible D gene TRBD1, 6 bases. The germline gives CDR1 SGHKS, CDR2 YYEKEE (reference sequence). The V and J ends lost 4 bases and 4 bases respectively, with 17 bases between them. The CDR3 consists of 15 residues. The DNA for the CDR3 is TGTGCCAGCAGCCCAGAAACGGACAGTCGCTATGGCTACACCTTC. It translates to CASSPETDSRYGYTF.

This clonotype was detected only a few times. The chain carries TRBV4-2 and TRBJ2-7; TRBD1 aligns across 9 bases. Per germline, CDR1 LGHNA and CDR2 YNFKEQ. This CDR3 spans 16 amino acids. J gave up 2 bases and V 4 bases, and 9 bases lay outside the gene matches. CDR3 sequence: CASSRTPGQGPYEQYF. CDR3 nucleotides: TGTGCCAGCAGCCGAACCCCGGGACAGGGTCCCTACGAGCAGTACTTC.

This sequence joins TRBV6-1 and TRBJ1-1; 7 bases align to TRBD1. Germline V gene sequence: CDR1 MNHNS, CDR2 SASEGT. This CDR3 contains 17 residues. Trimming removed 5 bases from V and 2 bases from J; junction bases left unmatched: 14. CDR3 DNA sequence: TGTGCCAGCAGTAAAAACCTGGGACAGATACTTAACACTGAAGCTTTCTTT. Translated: CASSKNLGQILNTEAFF.

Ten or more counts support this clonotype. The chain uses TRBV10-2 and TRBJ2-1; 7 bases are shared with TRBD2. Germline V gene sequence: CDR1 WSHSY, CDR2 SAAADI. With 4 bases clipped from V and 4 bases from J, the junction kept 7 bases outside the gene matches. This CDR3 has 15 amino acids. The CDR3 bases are TGCGCCAGCAGTGTGCTAGCGGCTGAATACAATGAGCAGTTCTTC. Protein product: CASSVLAAEYNEQFF.

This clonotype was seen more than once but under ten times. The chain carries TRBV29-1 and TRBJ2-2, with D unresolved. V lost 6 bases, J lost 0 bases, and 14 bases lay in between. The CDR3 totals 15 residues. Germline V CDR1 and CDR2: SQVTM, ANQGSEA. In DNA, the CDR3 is TGCAGCGTCTCTCCGACAAAATCGAACACCGGGGAGCTGTTTTTT. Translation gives CSVSPTKSNTGELFF.

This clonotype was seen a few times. CDR3 sequence (DNA): TGTGCCAGCAGTTTATGGAGCTCTGGAAACACCATATATTTT. Translation: CASSLWSSGNTIYF. V and J are TRBV12-3 or TRBV12-4 and TRBJ1-3; D gene ambiguous. The CDR3 loop spans 14 amino acids. The ends were cut back, 2 bases at V and 0 bases at J, with 5 bases in the middle.

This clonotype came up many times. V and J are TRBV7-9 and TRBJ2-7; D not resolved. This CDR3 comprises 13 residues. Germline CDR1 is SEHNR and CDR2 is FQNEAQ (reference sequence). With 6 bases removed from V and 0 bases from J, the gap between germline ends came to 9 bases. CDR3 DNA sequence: TGTGCCAGCAGTCCCGAGAGCTCCTACGAGCAGTACTTC. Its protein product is CASSPESSYEQYF.

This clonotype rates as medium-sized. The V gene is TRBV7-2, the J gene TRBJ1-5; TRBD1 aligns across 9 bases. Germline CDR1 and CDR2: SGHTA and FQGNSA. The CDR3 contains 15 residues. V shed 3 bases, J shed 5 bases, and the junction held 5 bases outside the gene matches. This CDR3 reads CASSFPGQGDQPQHF. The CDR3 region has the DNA TGTGCCAGCAGCTTCCCGGGACAGGGTGATCAGCCCCAGCATTTT.

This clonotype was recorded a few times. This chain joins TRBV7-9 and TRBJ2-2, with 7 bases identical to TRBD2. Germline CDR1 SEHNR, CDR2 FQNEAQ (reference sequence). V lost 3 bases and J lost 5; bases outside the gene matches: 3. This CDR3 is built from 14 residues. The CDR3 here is CASSLGLSTGELFF. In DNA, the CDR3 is TGTGCCAGCAGCTTGGGACTAAGTACCGGGGAGCTGTTTTTT.

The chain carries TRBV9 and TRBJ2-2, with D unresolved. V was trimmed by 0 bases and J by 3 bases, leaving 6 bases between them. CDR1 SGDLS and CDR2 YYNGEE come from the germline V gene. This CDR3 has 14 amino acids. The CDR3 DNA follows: TGTGCCAGCAGCGTAGGTAGCTACACCGGGGAGCTGTTTTTT. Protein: CASSVGSYTGELFF.

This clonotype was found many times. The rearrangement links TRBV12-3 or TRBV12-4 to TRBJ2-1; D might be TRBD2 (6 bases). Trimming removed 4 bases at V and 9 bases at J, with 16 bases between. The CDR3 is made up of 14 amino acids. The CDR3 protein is CASSYPRPGGEQFF. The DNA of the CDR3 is TGTGCCAGCAGTTATCCCCGTCCCGGGGGTGAGCAGTTCTTC.

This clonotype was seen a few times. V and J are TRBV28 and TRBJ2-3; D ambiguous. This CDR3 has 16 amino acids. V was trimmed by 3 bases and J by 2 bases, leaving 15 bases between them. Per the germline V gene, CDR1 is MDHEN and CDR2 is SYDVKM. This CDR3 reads CASSLGRARPTDTQYF. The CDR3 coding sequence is TGTGCCAGCAGTTTGGGCCGGGCTCGACCCACAGATACGCAGTATTTT.

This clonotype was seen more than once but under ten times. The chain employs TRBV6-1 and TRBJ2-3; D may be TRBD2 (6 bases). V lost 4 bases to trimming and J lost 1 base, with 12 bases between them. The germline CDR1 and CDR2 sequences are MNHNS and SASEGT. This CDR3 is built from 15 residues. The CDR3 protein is CASSATSRRTDTQYF. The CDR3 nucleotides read TGTGCCAGCAGTGCTACTAGCAGACGCACAGATACGCAGTATTTT.

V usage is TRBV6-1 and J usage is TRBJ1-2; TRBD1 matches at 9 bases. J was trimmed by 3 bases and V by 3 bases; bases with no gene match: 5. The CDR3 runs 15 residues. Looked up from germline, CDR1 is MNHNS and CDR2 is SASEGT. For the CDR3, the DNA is TGTGCCAGCAGTGAGGCGGGACAGGGATACTATGGCTACACCTTC. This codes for CASSEAGQGYYGYTF.

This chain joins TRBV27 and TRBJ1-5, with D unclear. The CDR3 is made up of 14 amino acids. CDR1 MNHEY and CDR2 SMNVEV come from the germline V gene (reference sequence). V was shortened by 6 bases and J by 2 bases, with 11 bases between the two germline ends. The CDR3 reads CASSPITGNQPQHF. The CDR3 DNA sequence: TGTGCCAGCAGCCCAATAACCGGCAATCAGCCCCAGCATTTT.

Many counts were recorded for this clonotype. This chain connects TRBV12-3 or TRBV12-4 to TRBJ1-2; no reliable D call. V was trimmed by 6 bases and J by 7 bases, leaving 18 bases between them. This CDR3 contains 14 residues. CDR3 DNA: TGTGCCAGCAGCCACACCCGGGCCACAAGTGGCTACACCTTC. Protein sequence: CASSHTRATSGYTF.

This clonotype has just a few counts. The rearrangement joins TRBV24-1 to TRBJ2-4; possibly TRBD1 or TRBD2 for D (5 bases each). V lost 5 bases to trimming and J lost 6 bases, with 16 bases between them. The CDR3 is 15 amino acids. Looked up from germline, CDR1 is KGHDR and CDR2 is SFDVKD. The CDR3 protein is CATSGPGPRGNIQYF. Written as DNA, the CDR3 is TGTGCCACCAGTGGACCGGGGCCAAGGGGAAACATTCAGTACTTC.

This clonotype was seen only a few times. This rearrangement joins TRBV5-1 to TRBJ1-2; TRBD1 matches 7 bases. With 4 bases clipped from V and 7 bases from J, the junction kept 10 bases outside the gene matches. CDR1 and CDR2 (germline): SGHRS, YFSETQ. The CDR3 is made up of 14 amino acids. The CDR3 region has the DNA TGCGCCAGCAGCGCGTACGGGACAGAGGGTGGCTACACCTTC. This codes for CASSAYGTEGGYTF. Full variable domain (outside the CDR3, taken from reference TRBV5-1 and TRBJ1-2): KAGVTQTPRYLIKTRGQQVTLSCSPISGHRSVSWYQQTPGQGLQFLFEYFSETQRNKGNFPGRFSGRQFSNSRSEMNVSTLELGDSALYLCASSAYGTEGGYTFGSGTRLTVV.